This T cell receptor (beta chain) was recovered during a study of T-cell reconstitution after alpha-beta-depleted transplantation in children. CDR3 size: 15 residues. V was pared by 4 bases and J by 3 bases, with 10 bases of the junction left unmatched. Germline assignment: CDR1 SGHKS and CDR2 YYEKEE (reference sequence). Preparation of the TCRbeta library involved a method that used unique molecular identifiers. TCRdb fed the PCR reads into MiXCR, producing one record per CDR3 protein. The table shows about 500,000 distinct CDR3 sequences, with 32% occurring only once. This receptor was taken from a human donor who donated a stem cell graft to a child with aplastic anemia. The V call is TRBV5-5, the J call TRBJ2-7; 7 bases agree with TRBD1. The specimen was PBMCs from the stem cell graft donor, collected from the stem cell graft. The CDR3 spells CASSLGPTGSYEQYV. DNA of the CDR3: TGTGCCAGCAGCCTGGGGCCGACAGGGAGCTACGAGCAGTACGTC.